The subject of this entry is one T cell receptor beta chain. Per the germline V gene, CDR1 is SNHLY and CDR2 is FYNNEI. This CDR3 has 13 amino acids. V was shortened by 5 bases and J by 2 bases, with 8 bases between the two germline ends. Measured with immunoSEQ multiplex PCR; TCRdb has only the in-frame clones, and not every one. The sample yields 100,000 to 150,000 clones, about four fifths seen once. The data stem from a study of blood T cell repertoires in COVID-19. Across the whole study: COVID-19 samples from acute and convalescent phases originated in the United States, Italy and Spain.

The source of this sequence is a woman in her forties or fifties with acute or convalescent COVID-19. The genes are TRBV2 and TRBJ2-3, with no clear D. The sequenced sample consisted of peripheral blood. CDR3 region: CASSTTDTDTQYF. CDR3 sequence (DNA): TGTGCCAGCAGTACAACAGACACAGATACGCAGTATTTT.